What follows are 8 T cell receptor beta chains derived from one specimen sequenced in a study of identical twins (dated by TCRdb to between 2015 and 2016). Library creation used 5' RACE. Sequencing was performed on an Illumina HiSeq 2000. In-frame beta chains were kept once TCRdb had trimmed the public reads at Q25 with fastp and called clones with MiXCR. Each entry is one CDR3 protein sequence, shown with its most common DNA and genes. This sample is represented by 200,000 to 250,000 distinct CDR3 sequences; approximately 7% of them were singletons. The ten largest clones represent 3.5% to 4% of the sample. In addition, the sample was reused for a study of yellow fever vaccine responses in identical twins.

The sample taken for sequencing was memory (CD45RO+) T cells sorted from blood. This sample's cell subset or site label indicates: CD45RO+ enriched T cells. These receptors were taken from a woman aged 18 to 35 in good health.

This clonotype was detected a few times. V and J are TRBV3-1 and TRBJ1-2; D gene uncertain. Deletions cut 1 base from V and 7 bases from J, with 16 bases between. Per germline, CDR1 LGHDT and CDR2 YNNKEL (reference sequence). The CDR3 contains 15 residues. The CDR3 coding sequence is TGTGCCAGCAGCCAAGGTGCGGGGAGTGGTGGTGGCTACACCTTC. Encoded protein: CASSQGAGSGGGYTF.

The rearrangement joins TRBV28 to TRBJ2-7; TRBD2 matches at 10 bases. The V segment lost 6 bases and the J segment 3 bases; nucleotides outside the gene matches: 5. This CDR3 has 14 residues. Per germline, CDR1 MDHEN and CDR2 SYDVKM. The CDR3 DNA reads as TGTGCCAGCAGCATTAGCGGGAGGTTCTACGAGCAGTACTTC. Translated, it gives CASSISGRFYEQYF.

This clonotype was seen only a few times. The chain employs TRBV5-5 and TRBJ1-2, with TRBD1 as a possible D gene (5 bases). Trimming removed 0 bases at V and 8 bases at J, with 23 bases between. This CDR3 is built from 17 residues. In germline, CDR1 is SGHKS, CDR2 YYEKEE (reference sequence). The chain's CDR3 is CASSLVGLGALSVGYTF. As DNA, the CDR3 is TGTGCCAGCAGCTTGGTGGGTCTCGGGGCTTTATCGGTCGGCTACACCTTC. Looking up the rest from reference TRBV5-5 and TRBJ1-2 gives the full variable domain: DAGVTQSPTHLIKTRGQQVTLRCSPISGHKSVSWYQQVLGQGPQFIFQYYEKEERGRGNFPDRFSARQFPNYSSELNVNALLLGDSALYLCASSLVGLGALSVGYTFGSGTRLTVV.

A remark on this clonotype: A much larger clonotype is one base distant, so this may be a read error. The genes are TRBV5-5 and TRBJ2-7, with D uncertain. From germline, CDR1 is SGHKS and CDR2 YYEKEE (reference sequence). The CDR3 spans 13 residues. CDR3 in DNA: TGTGCCTGCAGCTTGACGGGCGTTTACGAGCAGTACTTC. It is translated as CACSLTGVYEQYF.

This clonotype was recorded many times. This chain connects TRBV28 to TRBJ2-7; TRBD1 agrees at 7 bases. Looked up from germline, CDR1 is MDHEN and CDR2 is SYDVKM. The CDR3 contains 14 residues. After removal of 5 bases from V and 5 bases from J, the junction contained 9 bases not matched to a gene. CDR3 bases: TGTGCCAGCAGTCCCATCGACAGGGATGACGAGCAGTACTTC. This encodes CASSPIDRDDEQYF.

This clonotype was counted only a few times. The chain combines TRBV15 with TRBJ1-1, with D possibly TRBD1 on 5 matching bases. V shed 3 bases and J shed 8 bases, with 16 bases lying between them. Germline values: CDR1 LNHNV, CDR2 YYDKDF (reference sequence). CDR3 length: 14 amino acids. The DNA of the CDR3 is TGTGCCACCAGCAGTGGGGCCTTGGTGGGGGAAGCTTTCTTT. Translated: CATSSGALVGEAFF.

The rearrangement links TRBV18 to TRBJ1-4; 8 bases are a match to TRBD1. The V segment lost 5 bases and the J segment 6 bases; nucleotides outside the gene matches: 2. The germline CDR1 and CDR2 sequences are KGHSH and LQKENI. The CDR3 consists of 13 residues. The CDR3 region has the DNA TGTGCCAGCTCAAGGGGACAGGATGAAAAACTGTTTTTT. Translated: CASSRGQDEKLFF. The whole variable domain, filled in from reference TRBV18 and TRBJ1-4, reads NAGVMQNPRHLVRRRGQEARLRCSPMKGHSHVYWYRQLPEEGLKFMVYLQKENIIDESGMPKERFSAEFPKEGPSILRIQQVVRGDSAAYFCASSRGQDEKLFFGSGTQLSVL.

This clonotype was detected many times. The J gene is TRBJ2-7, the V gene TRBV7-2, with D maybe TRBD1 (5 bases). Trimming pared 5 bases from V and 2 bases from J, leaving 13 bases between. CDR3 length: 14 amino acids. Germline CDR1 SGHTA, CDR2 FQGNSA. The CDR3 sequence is CASSLQVNTYEQYF. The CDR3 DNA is TGTGCCAGCAGCCTACAGGTCAACACCTACGAGCAGTACTTC.